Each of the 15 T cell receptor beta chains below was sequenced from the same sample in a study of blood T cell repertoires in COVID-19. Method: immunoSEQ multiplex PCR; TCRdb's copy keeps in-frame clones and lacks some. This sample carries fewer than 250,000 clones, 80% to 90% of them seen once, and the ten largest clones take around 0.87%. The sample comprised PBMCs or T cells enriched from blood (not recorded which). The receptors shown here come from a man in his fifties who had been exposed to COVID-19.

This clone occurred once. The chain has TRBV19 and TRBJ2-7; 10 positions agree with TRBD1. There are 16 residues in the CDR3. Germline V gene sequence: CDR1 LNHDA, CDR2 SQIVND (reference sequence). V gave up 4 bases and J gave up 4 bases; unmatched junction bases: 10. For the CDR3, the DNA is TGTGCCAGTAGTACGATTCCGGGACAGGGGCTATACGAGCAGTACTTC. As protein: CASSTIPGQGLYEQYF.

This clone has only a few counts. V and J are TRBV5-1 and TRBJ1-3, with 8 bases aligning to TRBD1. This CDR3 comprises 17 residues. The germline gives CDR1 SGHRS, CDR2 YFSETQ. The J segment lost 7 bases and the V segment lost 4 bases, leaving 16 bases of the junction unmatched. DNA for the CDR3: TGCGCCAGCAGCCTCGGGACAGGACTTTCCCGTGGGAACACCATATATTTT. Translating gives CASSLGTGLSRGNTIYF.

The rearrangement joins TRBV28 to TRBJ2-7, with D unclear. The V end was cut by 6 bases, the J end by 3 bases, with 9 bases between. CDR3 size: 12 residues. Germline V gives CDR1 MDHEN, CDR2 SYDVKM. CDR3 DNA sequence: TGTGCCAGCAGCGTGACGGGCTACGAGCAGTACTTC. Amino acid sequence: CASSVTGYEQYF.

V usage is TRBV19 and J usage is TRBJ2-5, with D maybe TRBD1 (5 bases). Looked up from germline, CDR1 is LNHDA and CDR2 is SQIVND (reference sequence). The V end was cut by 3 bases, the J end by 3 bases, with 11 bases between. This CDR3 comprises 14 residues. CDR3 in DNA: TGTGCCAGTAGTATGGTAGGCAGGGAAGAGACCCAGTACTTC. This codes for CASSMVGREETQYF.

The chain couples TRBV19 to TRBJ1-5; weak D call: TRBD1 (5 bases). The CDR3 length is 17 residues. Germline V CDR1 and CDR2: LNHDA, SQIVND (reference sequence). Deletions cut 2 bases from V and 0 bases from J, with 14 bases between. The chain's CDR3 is CASSIRRDSISNQPQHF. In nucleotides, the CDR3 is TGTGCCAGTAGTATACGTCGGGACTCGATTAGCAATCAGCCCCAGCATTTT.

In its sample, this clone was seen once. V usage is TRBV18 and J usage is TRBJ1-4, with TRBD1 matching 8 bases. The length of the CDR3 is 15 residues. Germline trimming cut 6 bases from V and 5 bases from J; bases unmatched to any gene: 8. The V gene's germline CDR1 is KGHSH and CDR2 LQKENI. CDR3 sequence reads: CASSPDRGRNEKLFF. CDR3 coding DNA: TGTGCCAGCTCCCCCGACAGGGGAAGGAATGAAAAACTGTTTTTT.

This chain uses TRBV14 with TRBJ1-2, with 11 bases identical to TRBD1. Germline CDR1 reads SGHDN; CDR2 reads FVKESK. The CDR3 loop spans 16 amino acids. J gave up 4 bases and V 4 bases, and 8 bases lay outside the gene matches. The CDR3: CASSRKGTGGLYGYTF. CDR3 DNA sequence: TGTGCCAGCAGCCGTAAGGGGACAGGGGGTCTCTATGGCTACACCTTC.

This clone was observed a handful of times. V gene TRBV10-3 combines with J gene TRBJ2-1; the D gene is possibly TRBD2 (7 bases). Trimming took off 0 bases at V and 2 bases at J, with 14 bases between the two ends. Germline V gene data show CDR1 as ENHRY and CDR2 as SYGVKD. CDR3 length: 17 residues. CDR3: CAISESMGGPTYNEQFF. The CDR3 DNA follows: TGTGCCATCAGTGAGTCGATGGGGGGGCCTACCTACAATGAGCAGTTCTTC.

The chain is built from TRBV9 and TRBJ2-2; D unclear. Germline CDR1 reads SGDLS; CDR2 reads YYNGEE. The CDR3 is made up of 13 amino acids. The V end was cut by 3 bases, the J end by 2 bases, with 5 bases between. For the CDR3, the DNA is TGTGCCAGCAGCGCCCTAAACACCGGGGAGCTGTTTTTT. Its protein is CASSALNTGELFF.

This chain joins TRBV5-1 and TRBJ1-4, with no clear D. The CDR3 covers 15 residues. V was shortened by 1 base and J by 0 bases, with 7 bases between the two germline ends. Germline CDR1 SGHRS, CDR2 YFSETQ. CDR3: CASSLFGATNEKLFF. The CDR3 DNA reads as TGCGCCAGCAGCTTGTTCGGGGCAACTAATGAAAAACTGTTTTTT.

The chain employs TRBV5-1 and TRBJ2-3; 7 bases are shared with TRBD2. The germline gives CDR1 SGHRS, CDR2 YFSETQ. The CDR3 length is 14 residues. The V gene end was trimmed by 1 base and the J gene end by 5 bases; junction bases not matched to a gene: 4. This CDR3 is CASSLSGRVDTQYF. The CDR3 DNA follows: TGCGCCAGCAGCTTGTCAGGGAGGGTAGATACGCAGTATTTT.

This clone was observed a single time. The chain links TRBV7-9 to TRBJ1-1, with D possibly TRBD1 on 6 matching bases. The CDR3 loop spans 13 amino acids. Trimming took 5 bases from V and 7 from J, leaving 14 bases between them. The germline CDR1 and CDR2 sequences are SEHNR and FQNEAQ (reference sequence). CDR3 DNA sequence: TGTGCCAGCAGCGACGGGGGGCTGGGTGAAGCTTTCTTT. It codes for CASSDGGLGEAFF.

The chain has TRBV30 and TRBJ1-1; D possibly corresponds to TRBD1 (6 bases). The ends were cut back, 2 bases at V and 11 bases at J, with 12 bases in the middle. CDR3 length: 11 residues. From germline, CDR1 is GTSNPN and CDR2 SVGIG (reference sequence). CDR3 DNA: TGTGCCTGGAGTCCTCAGGGGAATGCTTTCTTT. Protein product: CAWSPQGNAFF.

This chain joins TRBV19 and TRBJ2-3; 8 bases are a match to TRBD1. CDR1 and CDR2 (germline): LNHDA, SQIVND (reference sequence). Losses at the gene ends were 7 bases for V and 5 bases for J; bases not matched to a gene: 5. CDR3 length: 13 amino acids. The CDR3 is CASNRRGLDTQYF. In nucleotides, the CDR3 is TGTGCCAGTAATCGCAGGGGGCTAGATACGCAGTATTTT.

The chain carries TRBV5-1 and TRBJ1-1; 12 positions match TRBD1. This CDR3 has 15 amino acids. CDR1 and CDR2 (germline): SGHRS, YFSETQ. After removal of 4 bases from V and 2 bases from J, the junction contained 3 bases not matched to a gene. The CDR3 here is CASSRDRGRNTEAFF. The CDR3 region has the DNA TGCGCCAGCAGCAGGGACAGGGGGCGAAACACTGAAGCTTTCTTT.